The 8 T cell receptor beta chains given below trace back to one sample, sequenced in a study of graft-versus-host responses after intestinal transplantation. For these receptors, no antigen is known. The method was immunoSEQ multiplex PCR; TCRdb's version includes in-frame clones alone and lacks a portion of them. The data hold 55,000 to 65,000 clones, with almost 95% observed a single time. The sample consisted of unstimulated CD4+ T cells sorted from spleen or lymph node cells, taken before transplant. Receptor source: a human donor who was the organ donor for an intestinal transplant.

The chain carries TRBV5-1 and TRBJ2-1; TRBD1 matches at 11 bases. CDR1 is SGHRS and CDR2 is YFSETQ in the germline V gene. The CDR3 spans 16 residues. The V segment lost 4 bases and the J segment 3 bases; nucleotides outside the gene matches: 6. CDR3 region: CASSRTGTGGYNEQFF. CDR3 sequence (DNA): TGCGCCAGCAGCCGTACCGGGACAGGGGGCTACAATGAGCAGTTCTTC.

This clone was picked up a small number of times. The CDR3 loop reads CASSKLPIAGDNSPLHF. CDR3 nucleotides: TGTGCCAGCAGCAAACTACCCATTGCAGGGGATAATTCACCCCTCCACTTT. The V gene is TRBV21-1, the J gene TRBJ1-6; the table gives TRBD1 as D, unverified against the DNA. TRBV21-1 is a pseudogene segment. This CDR3 contains 17 residues.

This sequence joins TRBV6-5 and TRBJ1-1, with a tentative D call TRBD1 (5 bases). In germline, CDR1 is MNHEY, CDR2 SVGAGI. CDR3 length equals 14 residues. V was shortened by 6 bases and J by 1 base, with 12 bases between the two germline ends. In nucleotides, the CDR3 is TGTGCCAGCAGGCCCAGTGGGGGGAACACTGAAGCTTTCTTT. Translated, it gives CASRPSGGNTEAFF.

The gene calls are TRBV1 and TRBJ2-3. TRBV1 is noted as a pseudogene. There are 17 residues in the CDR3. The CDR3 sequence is CTSSQPRPLWSTDTQYF. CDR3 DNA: TGCACCAGCAGCCAACCTCGACCTCTCTGGAGCACAGATACGCAGTATTTT.

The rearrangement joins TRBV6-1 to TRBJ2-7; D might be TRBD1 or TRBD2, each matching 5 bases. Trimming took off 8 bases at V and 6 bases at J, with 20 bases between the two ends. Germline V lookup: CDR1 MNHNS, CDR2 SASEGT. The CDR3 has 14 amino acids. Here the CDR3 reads CASSRGSLLSEQYF. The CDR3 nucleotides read TGTGCCAGCTCCCGGGGCTCCTTGTTAAGCGAGCAGTACTTC.

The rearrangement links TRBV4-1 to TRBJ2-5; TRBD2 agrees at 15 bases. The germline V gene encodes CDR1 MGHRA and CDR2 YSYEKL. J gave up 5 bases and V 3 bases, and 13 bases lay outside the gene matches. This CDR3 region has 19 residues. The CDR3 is CASSHGLAGGPVWGETQYF. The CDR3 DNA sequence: TGCGCCAGCAGCCACGGACTAGCGGGGGGGCCAGTTTGGGGCGAGACCCAGTACTTC.

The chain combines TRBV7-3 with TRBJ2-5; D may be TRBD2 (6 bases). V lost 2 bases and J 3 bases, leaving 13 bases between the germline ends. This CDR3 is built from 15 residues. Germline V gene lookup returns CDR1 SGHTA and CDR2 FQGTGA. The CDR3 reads CASSLFRGKEETQYF. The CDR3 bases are TGTGCCAGCAGCTTATTCCGGGGGAAAGAAGAGACCCAGTACTTC.

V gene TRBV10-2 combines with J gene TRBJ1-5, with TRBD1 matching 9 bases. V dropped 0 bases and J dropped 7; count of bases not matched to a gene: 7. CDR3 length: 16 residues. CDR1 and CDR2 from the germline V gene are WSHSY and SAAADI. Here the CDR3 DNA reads TGCGCCAGCAGTGAGTCAAAAACAGGGGGCTGGCAGCCCCAGCATTTT. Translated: CASSESKTGGWQPQHF.